Listed here is a single T cell receptor beta chain. Its antigen is not identified. This record belongs to a study of T-cell memory formation after mild COVID-19. Notes on the study in general: CD4+ contracting clones were found mainly in CM and EM, and CD8+ ones in EMRA.

The ends were cut back, 8 bases at V and 0 bases at J, with 19 bases in the middle. The CDR3 is made up of 16 amino acids. Germline V gene sequence: CDR1 SNHLY, CDR2 FYNNEI. One entry per CDR3 protein results from TCRdb running MiXCR on the 5' RACE reads. The repertoire holds 540,000 or so distinct CDR3 sequences, with approximately 20% as singletons. The sequenced sample was PBMCs or a T cell subset sorted from them (not recorded which). The chain links TRBV2 to TRBJ1-1; D perhaps matches TRBD1 (6 bases). This TCR derives from an adult woman who had mild COVID-19 (a few samples of this study predate the infection). Cell type and time point are not known. The CDR3 bases are TGTGCCAGCCGCTGGGGGCAAATTTTCATGAACACTGAAGCTTTCTTT. It yields the protein CASRWGQIFMNTEAFF.